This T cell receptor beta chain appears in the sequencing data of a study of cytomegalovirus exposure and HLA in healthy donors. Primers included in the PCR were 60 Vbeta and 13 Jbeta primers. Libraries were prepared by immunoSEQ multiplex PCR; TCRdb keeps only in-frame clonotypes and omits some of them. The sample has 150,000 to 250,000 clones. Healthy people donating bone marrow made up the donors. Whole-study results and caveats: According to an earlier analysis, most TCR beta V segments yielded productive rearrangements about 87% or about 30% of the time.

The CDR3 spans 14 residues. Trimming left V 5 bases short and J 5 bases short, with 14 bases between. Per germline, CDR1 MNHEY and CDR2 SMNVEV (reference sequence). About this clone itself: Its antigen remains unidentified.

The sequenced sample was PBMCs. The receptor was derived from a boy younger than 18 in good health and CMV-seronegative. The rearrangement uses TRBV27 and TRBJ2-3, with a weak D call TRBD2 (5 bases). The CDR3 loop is CASSAGETKDTQYF. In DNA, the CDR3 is TGTGCCAGCAGTGCCGGGGAAACTAAAGATACGCAGTATTTT.